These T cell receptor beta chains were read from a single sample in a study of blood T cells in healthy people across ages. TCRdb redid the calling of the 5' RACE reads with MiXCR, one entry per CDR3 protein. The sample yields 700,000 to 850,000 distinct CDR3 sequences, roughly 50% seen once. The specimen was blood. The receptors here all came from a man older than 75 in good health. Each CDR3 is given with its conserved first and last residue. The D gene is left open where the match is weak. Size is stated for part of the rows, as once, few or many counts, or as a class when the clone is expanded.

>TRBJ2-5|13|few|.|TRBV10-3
CAISTGPQETQYF
TGTGCCATCAGTACTGGACCCCAAGAGACCCAGTACTTC
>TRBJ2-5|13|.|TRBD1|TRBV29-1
CSVAGDRVNGQYF
TGCAGCGTTGCTGGGGACAGGGTTAATGGGCAGTACTTC
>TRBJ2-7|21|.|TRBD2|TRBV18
CASSPHAPTRGLAGAGYEQYF
TGTGCCAGCTCACCCCATGCCCCGACACGAGGACTAGCGGGAGCGGGCTACGAGCAGTACTTC
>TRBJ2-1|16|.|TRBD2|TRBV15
CATSPPGLAGTNEQFF
TGTGCCACCAGCCCCCCGGGCCTAGCGGGGACCAATGAGCAGTTCTTC
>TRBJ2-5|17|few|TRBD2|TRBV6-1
CASSEGSTGGYQETQYF
TGTGCCAGCAGTGAAGGATCTACGGGGGGGTACCAAGAGACCCAGTACTTC
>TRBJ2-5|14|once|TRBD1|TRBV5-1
CASRNGQVQETQYF
TGCGCCAGCAGAAATGGACAGGTCCAAGAGACCCAGTACTTC
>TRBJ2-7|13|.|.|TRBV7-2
CASASRGAYEQYF
TGTGCCAGCGCTTCTAGAGGTGCCTACGAGCAGTACTTC
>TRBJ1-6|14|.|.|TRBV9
CASSVGGSGSPLHF
TGTGCCAGCTCAGTAGGGGGGTCTGGTTCACCCCTCCACTTT
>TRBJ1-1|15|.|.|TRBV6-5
CASSLLGGMNTEAFF
TGTGCCAGCAGTTTATTAGGAGGGATGAACACTGAAGCTTTCTTT
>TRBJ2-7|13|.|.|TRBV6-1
CASRPGQRYEQYF
TGTGCCAGCAGGCCGGGACAACGTTACGAGCAGTACTTC
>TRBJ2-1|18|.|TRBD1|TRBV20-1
CSAPGTGGEGGSYNEQFF
TGCAGTGCCCCCGGGACAGGGGGCGAGGGTGGCTCCTACAATGAGCAGTTCTTC
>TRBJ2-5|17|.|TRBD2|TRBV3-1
CASSQPRGLAGEETQYF
TGTGCCAGCAGCCAGCCGCGGGGACTAGCAGGTGAAGAGACCCAGTACTTC
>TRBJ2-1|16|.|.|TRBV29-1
CSVDSRDRAEGNEQFF
TGCAGCGTTGATTCACGGGACCGAGCCGAGGGGAATGAGCAGTTCTTC
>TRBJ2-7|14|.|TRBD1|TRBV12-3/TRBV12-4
CASSRSTGGNEQYF
TGTGCCAGCAGCCGCAGTACAGGGGGGAATGAGCAGTACTTC
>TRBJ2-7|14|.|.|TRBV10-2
CASSESGGGYKQYF
TGCGCCAGCAGTGAGTCAGGGGGGGGCTACAAGCAGTACTTC
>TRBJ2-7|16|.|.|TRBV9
CASSPEGLGATYEQYF
TGTGCCAGCAGCCCCGAGGGGTTAGGTGCTACCTACGAGCAGTACTTC
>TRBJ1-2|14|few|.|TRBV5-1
CASSLAGTVYGYTF
TGCGCCAGCAGTTTGGCCGGGACGGTCTATGGCTACACCTTC
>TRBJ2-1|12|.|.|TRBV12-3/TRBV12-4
CASRVRADEEYF
TGTGCCAGCAGAGTAAGAGCAGATGAGGAGTACTTC
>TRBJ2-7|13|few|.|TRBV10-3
CAIRQGGTYEQYF
TGTGCCATCCGACAGGGAGGGACCTACGAGCAGTACTTC
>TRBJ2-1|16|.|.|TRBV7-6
CASSPGLAVTYNEQFF
TGTGCCAGCAGCCCCGGTTTAGCGGTTACCTACAATGAGCAGTTCTTC
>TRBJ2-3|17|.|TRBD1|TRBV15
CATSSNRGRAEHRDAYF
TGTGCCACCAGCAGTAACAGGGGGCGGGCGGAGCACAGAGACGCGTATTTT
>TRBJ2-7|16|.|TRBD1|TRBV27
CASSSHGGQGDYEQYF
TGTGCCAGCAGTTCACACGGGGGACAGGGTGACTACGAGCAGTACTTC
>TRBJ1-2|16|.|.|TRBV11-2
CASSFIRGPTNYGYTF
TGTGCCAGCAGCTTTATCCGGGGCCCGACTAACTATGGCTACACCTTC
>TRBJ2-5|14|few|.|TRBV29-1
CSVEAGWQAETQYF
TGCAGCGTTGAGGCAGGGTGGCAGGCAGAGACCCAGTACTTC
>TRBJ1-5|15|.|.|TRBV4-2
CASSQDGVSNQPQHF
TGTGCCAGCAGCCAAGATGGGGTTAGCAATCAGCCCCAGCATTTT
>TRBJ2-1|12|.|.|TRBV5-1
CASSDQGNEQFF
TGCGCCAGCAGCGACCAGGGTAATGAGCAGTTCTTC
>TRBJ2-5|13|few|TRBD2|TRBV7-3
CASSSREGETQYF
TGTGCCAGCAGCTCGAGGGAGGGCGAGACCCAGTACTTC
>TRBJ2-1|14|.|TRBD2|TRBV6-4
CASSEGRGYNGQFF
TGTGCCAGCAGTGAAGGGCGGGGGTACAATGGGCAGTTCTTC
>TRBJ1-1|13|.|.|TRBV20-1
CSAGGLRNTEAFF
TGCAGTGCTGGCGGACTGAGGAACACTGAAGCTTTCTTT
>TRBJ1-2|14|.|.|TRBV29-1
CSVVLGTRSGGYTF
TGCAGCGTAGTTCTCGGGACGCGGAGCGGGGGCTACACCTTC
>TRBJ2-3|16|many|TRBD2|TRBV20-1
CSARDFQAGRVDTQYF
TGCAGTGCTAGAGATTTTCAAGCGGGAAGAGTTGATACGCAGTATTTT
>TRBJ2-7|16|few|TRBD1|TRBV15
CATSRDLDRASYEQYF
TGTGCCACCAGCAGAGATCTGGACAGGGCCTCCTACGAGCAGTACTTC
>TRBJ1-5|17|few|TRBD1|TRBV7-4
CASSSHTGGGSNQPQHF
TGTGCCAGCAGCTCACACACAGGGGGGGGTAGCAATCAGCCCCAGCATTTT
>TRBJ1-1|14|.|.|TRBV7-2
CASSLSRQNTEAFF
TGTGCCAGCAGCTTAAGCAGACAGAACACTGAAGCTTTCTTT
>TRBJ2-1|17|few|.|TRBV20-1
CSARAGGGEGSTGEQFF
TGCAGTGCTAGGGCAGGGGGCGGGGAGGGCAGTACAGGGGAGCAGTTCTTC
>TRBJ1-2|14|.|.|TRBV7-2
CASSPPGTLYGYTF
TGTGCCAGCAGCCCACCGGGGACGCTCTATGGCTACACCTTC
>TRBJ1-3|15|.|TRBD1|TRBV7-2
CASSRDRASGNTIYF
TGTGCCAGCAGCCGGGACAGGGCTTCTGGAAACACCATATATTTT
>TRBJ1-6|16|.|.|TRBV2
CASVMSQGGIDSPLHF
TGTGCCAGCGTTATGAGCCAGGGAGGTATCGATTCACCCCTCCACTTT
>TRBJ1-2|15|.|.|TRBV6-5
CASSYSKGGIGGYTF
TGTGCCAGCAGTTACTCCAAAGGGGGAATCGGTGGCTACACCTTC
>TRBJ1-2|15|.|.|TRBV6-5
CASSYGTGLSYGYTF
TGTGCCAGCAGTTACGGCACGGGCCTTAGCTATGGCTACACCTTC
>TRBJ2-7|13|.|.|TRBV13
CASSHMLGSEQYF
TGTGCCAGCAGCCATATGCTAGGTTCCGAGCAGTACTTC
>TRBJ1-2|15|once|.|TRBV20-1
CSARDPGHAFDGYTF
TGCAGTGCTAGAGATCCGGGACACGCATTCGATGGCTACACCTTC
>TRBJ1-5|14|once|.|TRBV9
CASSVGSGGQPQHF
TGTGCCAGCAGCGTAGGGTCCGGGGGACAGCCCCAGCATTTT
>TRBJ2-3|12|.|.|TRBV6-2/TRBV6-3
CASSYEGRGAYF
TGTGCCAGCAGTTACGAGGGACGGGGAGCGTATTTT
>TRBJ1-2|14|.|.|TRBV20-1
CGAPPRSTNYGYTF
TGCGGTGCTCCGCCCCGATCGACTAACTATGGCTACACCTTC
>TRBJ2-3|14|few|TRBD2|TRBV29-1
CSVEQGTRSDTQYF
TGCAGCGTTGAACAAGGGACTAGGTCGGATACGCAGTATTTT
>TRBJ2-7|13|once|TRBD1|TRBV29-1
CSVETGAPYEQYF
TGCAGCGTTGAGACAGGGGCCCCATACGAGCAGTACTTC
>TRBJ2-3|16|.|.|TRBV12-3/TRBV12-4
CASSPFSPRGATHAYF
TGTGCCAGCAGTCCTTTTTCCCCCAGGGGCGCGACCCACGCGTATTTT
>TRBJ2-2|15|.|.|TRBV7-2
CASRVRGLNTGELFF
TGTGCCAGCAGGGTCAGGGGCTTGAACACCGGGGAGCTGTTTTTT
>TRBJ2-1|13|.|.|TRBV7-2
CASGGTPYNEQFF
TGTGCCAGCGGGGGAACGCCTTACAATGAGCAGTTCTTC
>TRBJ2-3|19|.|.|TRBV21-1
CASSNGLAGEGTSTDTQYF
TGTGCCAGCAGCAATGGACTAGCGGGAGAAGGGACTAGCACAGATACGCAGTATTTT
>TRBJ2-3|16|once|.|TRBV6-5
CASSIGGGISTDTQYF
TGTGCCAGCAGTATCGGAGGGGGCATAAGCACAGATACGCAGTATTTT
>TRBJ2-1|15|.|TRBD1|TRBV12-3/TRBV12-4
CASSLGQGIFNEQFF
TGTGCCAGCAGTTTAGGACAGGGCATTTTCAATGAGCAGTTCTTC
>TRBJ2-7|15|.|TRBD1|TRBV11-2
CASSLTQGVPYEQYF
TGTGCCAGCAGCCTAACACAGGGGGTCCCCTACGAGCAGTACTTC
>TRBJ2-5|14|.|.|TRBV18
CASSPRVGQETQYF
TGTGCCAGCTCACCAAGGGTGGGCCAAGAGACCCAGTACTTC
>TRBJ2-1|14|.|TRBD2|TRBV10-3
CAIGAGDPYNEQFF
TGTGCCATCGGAGCGGGAGACCCCTACAATGAGCAGTTCTTC
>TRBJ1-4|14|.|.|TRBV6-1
CASMRFLTNEKLFF
TGTGCCAGCATGAGATTCCTAACTAATGAAAAACTGTTTTTT
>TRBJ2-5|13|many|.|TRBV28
CASSQGGGETQYF
TGTGCCAGCTCTCAGGGGGGCGGAGAGACCCAGTACTTC
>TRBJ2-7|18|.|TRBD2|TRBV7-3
CASSLQGLARGRSYEQYF
TGTGCCAGCAGCCTCCAGGGACTAGCGAGAGGGAGGTCCTACGAGCAGTACTTC